This T cell receptor (beta chain) originates from a study of regulatory and conventional T cells in RAG deficiency. Study-wide results and limits: Shorter CDR3s in all patient subsets; >80% Treg-Tconv overlap in Omenn. Other subsets showed around 10-fold reductions, but Treg unique TCR beta sequences fell roughly 100-fold in these patients. Shannon entropy fell and Simpson indices rose in RAG-deficient patients.

On this clone itself: Its antigen is currently unknown.

The V and J ends lost 1 base and 8 bases, in that order; junction bases with no gene match: 5. The CDR3 totals 14 residues. The V gene's germline CDR1 is SGHTA and CDR2 FQGNSA. The method was immunoSEQ multiplex PCR; TCRdb's version includes in-frame clones alone and lacks a portion of them. Altogether 34,000 or so clones are present, 70% to 90% being singletons, with the ten largest covering roughly 15%. The sample also formed part of further work on regulatory T cells. Per that study: Primers: 52 TRBV forward and 13 TRBJ reverse.

The chain links TRBV7-2 to TRBJ2-4; 7 nucleotides match TRBD1. The sequence was obtained from a human donor in good health. Sequencing input: CD8+ T cells sorted from blood. CDR3 sequence (DNA): TGTGCCAGCAGCTTAGGGCCAGGGGGACACATTCAGTACTTC. It encodes CASSLGPGGHIQYF.